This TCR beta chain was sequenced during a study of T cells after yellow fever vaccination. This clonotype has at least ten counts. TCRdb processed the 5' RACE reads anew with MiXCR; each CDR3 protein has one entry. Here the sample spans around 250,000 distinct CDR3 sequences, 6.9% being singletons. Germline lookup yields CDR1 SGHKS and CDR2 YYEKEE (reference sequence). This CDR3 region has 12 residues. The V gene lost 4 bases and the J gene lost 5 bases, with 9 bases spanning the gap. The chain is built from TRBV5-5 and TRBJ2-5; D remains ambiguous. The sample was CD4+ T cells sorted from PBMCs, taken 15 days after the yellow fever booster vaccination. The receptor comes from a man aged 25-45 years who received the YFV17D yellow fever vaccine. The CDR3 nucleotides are TGTGCCAGCAGCCTATTGGCGGAGACCCAGTACTTC. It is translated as CASSLLAETQYF.